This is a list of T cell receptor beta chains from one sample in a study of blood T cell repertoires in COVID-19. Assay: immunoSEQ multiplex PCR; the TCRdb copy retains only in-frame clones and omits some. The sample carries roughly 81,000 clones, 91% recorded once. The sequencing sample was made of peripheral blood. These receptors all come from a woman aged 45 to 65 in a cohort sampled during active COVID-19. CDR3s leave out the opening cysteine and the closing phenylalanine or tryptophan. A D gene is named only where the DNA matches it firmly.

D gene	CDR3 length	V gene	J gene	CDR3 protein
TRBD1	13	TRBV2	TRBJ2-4	ASSRDREGKNIQY
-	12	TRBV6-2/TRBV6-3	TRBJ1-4	ASSYVDSGEKLF
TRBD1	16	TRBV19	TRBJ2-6	ASSIRRQGGAGANVLT
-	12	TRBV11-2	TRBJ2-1	ASSFGVSYNEQF
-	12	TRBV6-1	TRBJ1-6	ASSDGGVDSPLH
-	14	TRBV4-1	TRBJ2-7	ASSQQSQGIAYEQY
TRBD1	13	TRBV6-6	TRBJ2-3	ASSSGTGTTDTQY
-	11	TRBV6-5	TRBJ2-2	ASRKPDTGELF
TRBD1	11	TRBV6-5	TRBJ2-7	ASRAGTEYEQY
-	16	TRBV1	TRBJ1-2	TSSQVIRTGACVYGYT